The next 30 T cell receptor beta chains were all read from a single sample in a study of T cells after yellow fever vaccination. TCRdb re-analysed the 5' RACE reads in MiXCR, keeping a single row per CDR3 protein. The data hold about 350,000 distinct CDR3 sequences, with roughly 11% observed a single time. This material consisted of PBMCs, taken on the day of the first yellow fever vaccination. The receptors were sampled from a man younger than 30 who received the YFV17D yellow fever vaccine.

This clonotype was picked up a small number of times. The chain combines TRBV5-1 with TRBJ1-1; the D is unclear. CDR3 length equals 17 residues. Per germline, CDR1 SGHRS and CDR2 YFSETQ. Trimming stripped 0 bases from V and 1 base from J, with 16 bases between. CDR3 coding DNA: TGCGCCAGCAGCTTGGGAGCCTTGGGAGCACAGAACACTGAAGCTTTCTTT. Encoded protein: CASSLGALGAQNTEAFF.

This clonotype appeared a few times. As DNA, the CDR3 is TGCGCCAGCAGCTGGAATCTAGCGGCCCCCTACAATGAGCAGTTCTTC. Its protein is CASSWNLAAPYNEQFF. This rearrangement joins TRBV5-1 to TRBJ2-1, with 7 bases identical to TRBD2. The germline gives CDR1 SGHRS, CDR2 YFSETQ. The CDR3 is 16 residues long. Germline trimming cut 3 bases from V and 2 bases from J; bases unmatched to any gene: 8.

This clonotype was picked up many times. V gene TRBV12-3 or TRBV12-4 combines with J gene TRBJ2-5; D uncertain. V was pared by 3 bases and J by 4 bases, with 3 bases between. The CDR3 is 11 amino acids. CDR3 region: CASSFVETQYF. Written as DNA, the CDR3 is TGTGCCAGCAGTTTCGTAGAGACCCAGTACTTC.

V usage is TRBV6-2 or TRBV6-3 and J usage is TRBJ2-7; unclear D gene. V was shortened by 3 bases and J by 5 bases, with 8 bases between the two germline ends. The CDR3 contains 12 residues. Germline V gives CDR1 MNHEY, CDR2 SVGEGT. The CDR3: CASSYSYHEQYF. In nucleotides, the CDR3 is TGTGCCAGCAGTTATAGTTACCACGAGCAGTACTTC.

There are a few counts of this clonotype. The gene calls are TRBV7-2 and TRBJ2-4; D uncertain. Germline V gene data show CDR1 as SGHTA and CDR2 as FQGNSA. The CDR3 runs 14 residues. The V and J ends lost 7 bases and 0 bases respectively, with 10 bases between them. CDR3 region: CASTGPVAKNIQYF. The DNA of the CDR3 is TGTGCCAGCACCGGCCCCGTAGCCAAAAACATTCAGTACTTC.

This chain joins TRBV20-1 and TRBJ1-4; TRBD1 matches at 9 bases. There are 13 residues in the CDR3. V shed 4 bases and J 8 bases; nucleotides not matched to a gene: 5. CDR1 and CDR2 from the germline V gene are DFQATT and SNEGSKA (reference sequence). The CDR3: CSATGTGREKLFF. DNA for the CDR3: TGCAGTGCTACCGGGACAGGGCGCGAAAAACTGTTTTTT.

This clonotype came up a few times. This chain uses TRBV6-2 or TRBV6-3 with TRBJ2-7; possibly TRBD1 or TRBD2 for D (5 bases each). The CDR3 runs 14 residues. CDR1 is MNHEY, CDR2 SVGEGT, per germline. The germline V and J ends were trimmed by 5 bases and 2 bases, with 13 bases remaining between them. CDR3 residues: CASSLRRGAYEQYV. The CDR3 DNA is TGTGCCAGCAGTCTCCGACGAGGGGCCTACGAGCAGTACGTC.

This clonotype was observed a handful of times. One end of the junction is discordant with germline, which a read error may explain. J is TRBJ2-1 and V is TRBV9; a weak D match, TRBD2 (5 bases). The germline V gene has CDR1 SGDLS and CDR2 YYNGEE. The CDR3 has 11 residues. The CDR3 loop is CASSALVPALF. CDR3 nucleotide sequence: TGTGCCAGCAGCGCACTAGTCCCTGCGCTCTTC.

This clonotype was observed a few times. The rearrangement joins TRBV5-1 to TRBJ2-1; unclear D gene. The CDR3 runs 12 residues. Germline V CDR1 and CDR2: SGHRS, YFSETQ. Between the trimmed V and J ends, which lost 3 bases and 7 bases, there was a span of 8 bases. The CDR3 DNA follows: TGCGCCAGCAGCTGGAGCCGGAATGAGCAGTTCTTC. Encoded protein: CASSWSRNEQFF.

This clonotype was observed a few times. This chain connects TRBV7-3 to TRBJ2-4, with a weak D call TRBD1 (5 bases). Trimming took 5 bases from V and 0 from J, leaving 14 bases between them. This CDR3 is 16 amino acids long. Germline CDR1 SGHTA, CDR2 FQGTGA. CDR3 sequence (DNA): TGTGCCAGCAGCGTTAGGGGCAACTTAGCCAAAAACATTCAGTACTTC. It yields the protein CASSVRGNLAKNIQYF. The whole variable domain, filled in from reference TRBV7-3 and TRBJ2-4, reads GAGVSQTPSNKVTEKGKYVELRCDPISGHTALYWYRQSLGQGPEFLIYFQGTGAADDSGLPNDRFFAVRPEGSVSTLKIQRTERGDSAVYLCASSVRGNLAKNIQYFGAGTRLSVL.

With regard to this clonotype: This sequence may be a read error, since a much larger clone differs from it by one base. As DNA, the CDR3 is TGTGCCAGCAGGTTACAGGTGAACACTGAAGCTTTCTTT. It yields the protein CASRLQVNTEAFF. The chain has TRBV12-3 or TRBV12-4 and TRBJ1-1; a weak D match, TRBD1 (5 bases). CDR3 size: 13 residues. Trimming took off 6 bases at V and 0 bases at J, with 8 bases between the two ends.

The V gene is TRBV28, the J gene TRBJ2-5, with 10 bases that match TRBD1. Germline V gene lookup returns CDR1 MDHEN and CDR2 SYDVKM. The CDR3 has 15 amino acids. Trimming cost V 6 bases and J 6 bases; bases outside gene matches: 10. Written as DNA, the CDR3 is TGTGCCAGCAGCCTCCGGGACAGGGGCTTAAAGACCCAGTACTTC. Amino acids: CASSLRDRGLKTQYF.

The chain couples TRBV14 to TRBJ1-6; D perhaps matches TRBD1 (5 bases). The CDR3 is made up of 14 amino acids. V lost 6 bases, J lost 7 bases, and 13 bases lay in between. From germline, CDR1 is SGHDN and CDR2 FVKESK. Written as DNA, the CDR3 is TGTGCCAGCAGAGGGGCAGGGACGAATTCACCCCTCCACTTT. The encoded protein is CASRGAGTNSPLHF. The complete variable domain, with remaining parts taken from reference TRBV14 and TRBJ1-6, reads EAGVTQFPSHSVIEKGQTVTLRCDPISGHDNLYWYRRVMGKEIKFLLHFVKESKQDESGMPNNRFLAERTGGTYSTLKVQPAELEDSGVYFCASRGAGTNSPLHFGNGTRLTVT.

The CDR3 bases are TGCGCCAGCAGCCGATTTCACAGGGGTTGGGAGACCCAGTACTTC. Its protein is CASSRFHRGWETQYF. The chain joins TRBV4-3 to TRBJ2-5; TRBD1 aligns across 7 bases. The CDR3 loop spans 15 amino acids. V was clipped by 4 bases and J by 5 bases; unmatched bases: 10. Germline V gives CDR1 LGHNA, CDR2 YSLEER.

Only a few counts were recorded for this clonotype. V is TRBV20-1 and J is TRBJ2-7; a possible D gene is TRBD2 (6 bases). The CDR3 consists of 14 residues. CDR1 and CDR2 (germline): DFQATT, SNEGSKA (reference sequence). V lost 4 bases, J lost 1 base, and 14 bases lay in between. This CDR3 reads CSAMGSSESYEQYV. The DNA for the CDR3 is TGCAGTGCTATGGGCTCTAGCGAATCCTACGAGCAGTACGTC.

Remarks on this clonotype: At one end the junction does not follow the germline gene, possibly because of a read error. The chain uses TRBV12-3 or TRBV12-4 and TRBJ2-3; 11 nucleotides match TRBD2. This CDR3 spans 18 amino acids. The CDR3 reads CARSLTSGVRVRFDTQYF. In nucleotides, the CDR3 is TGTGCCCGCAGTTTGACTAGCGGGGTCCGCGTCCGATTTGATACGCAGTATTTT.

The chain couples TRBV19 to TRBJ1-5; unclear D gene. This CDR3 region has 14 residues. Germline V CDR1 and CDR2: LNHDA, SQIVND (reference sequence). The V and J ends lost 7 bases and 3 bases respectively, with 13 bases between them. CDR3 region: CASNGGRLNQPQHF. CDR3 sequence (DNA): TGTGCCAGTAACGGTGGCAGACTCAATCAGCCCCAGCATTTT.

This chain uses TRBV6-2 or TRBV6-3 with TRBJ2-1, with D unresolved. The germline V gene has CDR1 MNHEY and CDR2 SVGEGT. With 2 bases removed from V and 6 bases from J, the gap between germline ends came to 20 bases. This CDR3 region has 17 residues. CDR3 loop: CASSYPTTGHRINEQFF. CDR3 sequence (DNA): TGTGCCAGCAGTTACCCCACGACCGGCCATAGGATCAATGAGCAGTTCTTC.

This clonotype was recorded at least ten times. This rearrangement joins TRBV7-2 to TRBJ1-4; unclear D gene. The CDR3 is 13 amino acids. Germline CDR1 reads SGHTA; CDR2 reads FQGNSA. Trimming pared 4 bases from V and 5 bases from J, leaving 8 bases between. CDR3 amino acids: CASSSWVNEKLFF. The CDR3 region has the DNA TGTGCCAGCAGCTCCTGGGTAAATGAAAAACTGTTTTTT.

The chain uses TRBV7-9 and TRBJ2-1, with D hard to call. Germline loops: CDR1 SEHNR, CDR2 FQNEAQ (reference sequence). The ends were cut back, 6 bases at V and 0 bases at J, with 18 bases in the middle. The CDR3 covers 17 residues. The CDR3 coding sequence is TGTGCCAGCAGTCAAACCGGATCGGGTAGCTCCTACAATGAGCAGTTCTTC. As protein: CASSQTGSGSSYNEQFF.

This clonotype was detected a few times. The V call is TRBV28, the J call TRBJ2-7, with 7 nucleotides matching TRBD1. The germline CDR1 and CDR2 sequences are MDHEN and SYDVKM. The trim removed 1 base at V and 3 bases at J, leaving 6 bases unmatched. The CDR3 sequence is 15 residues long. The CDR3 DNA sequence: TGTGCCAGCAGTTTATTTCAGGGGGTAAACTACGAGCAGTACTTC. It specifies CASSLFQGVNYEQYF.

This clonotype was seen more than once but under ten times. The chain joins TRBV20-1 to TRBJ1-6, with 8 bases aligning to TRBD1. The CDR3 is 16 amino acids. After removal of 0 bases from V and 8 bases from J, the junction contained 9 bases not matched to a gene. The V gene's germline CDR1 is DFQATT and CDR2 SNEGSKA (reference sequence). The CDR3 loop is CSARDRGQGRDSPLHF. The CDR3 nucleotides read TGCAGTGCTAGAGACCGAGGACAGGGCCGGGATTCACCCCTCCACTTT.

This clonotype has a handful of counts. The rearrangement joins TRBV7-9 to TRBJ1-2, with TRBD1 as a possible D gene (6 bases). V lost 0 bases, J lost 4 bases, and 12 bases lay in between. This CDR3 comprises 15 residues. In germline, CDR1 is SEHNR, CDR2 FQNEAQ (reference sequence). DNA of the CDR3: TGTGCCAGCAGCTTAGCCGGTGGACAGAGCTATGGCTACACCTTC. Amino acid sequence: CASSLAGGQSYGYTF.

J is TRBJ1-1 and V is TRBV9; weak D call: TRBD1 (6 bases). The CDR3 is made up of 13 amino acids. The germline V gene has CDR1 SGDLS and CDR2 YYNGEE. Trimming pared 3 bases from V and 3 bases from J, leaving 9 bases between. The CDR3 DNA reads TGTGCCAGCAGCGACAGGGTCGACACTGAAGCTTTCTTT. It yields the protein CASSDRVDTEAFF.

The gene calls are TRBV5-4 and TRBJ2-7, with D unclear. The germline V gene encodes CDR1 SGHNT and CDR2 YYREEE (reference sequence). V lost 0 bases, J lost 6 bases, and 13 bases lay in between. This CDR3 is 14 amino acids long. DNA for the CDR3: TGTGCCAGCAGCTTGGGCCCATCATTGAGCGAGCAGTACTTC. Translated, it gives CASSLGPSLSEQYF.

In its sample, this clonotype was seen a few times. The rearrangement links TRBV29-1 to TRBJ2-2, with 11 bases aligning to TRBD2. This CDR3 has 13 amino acids. The V gene's germline CDR1 is SQVTM and CDR2 ANQGSEA. J gave up 4 bases and V 7 bases, and 2 bases lay outside the gene matches. CDR3 sequence (DNA): TGCAGCGCTAGCGGGGGGTTCACCGGGGAGCTGTTTTTT. Amino acid sequence: CSASGGFTGELFF.

The chain carries TRBV12-3 or TRBV12-4 and TRBJ2-5, with D perhaps being TRBD1 or TRBD2 (5 bases each). The CDR3 is 14 amino acids. V gave up 5 bases and J gave up 1 base, with 11 bases separating them. In nucleotides, the CDR3 is TGTGCCAGCAGTGTCAGGGAGACCCAAGAGACCCAGTACTTC. This codes for CASSVRETQETQYF.

The rearrangement joins TRBV18 to TRBJ1-5, with TRBD1 as a possible D gene (6 bases). The CDR3 length is 14 residues. The germline V gene encodes CDR1 KGHSH and CDR2 LQKENI. Trimming pared 6 bases from V and 3 bases from J, leaving 12 bases between. The CDR3 DNA sequence: TGTGCCAGCTCCGATTCAGGGGCCAATCAGCCCCAGCATTTT. It specifies CASSDSGANQPQHF.

This clonotype was seen repeatedly, ten times or more. The J gene is TRBJ2-3, the V gene TRBV9, with TRBD1 matching 8 bases. V trimming: 2 bases; J trimming: 2 bases; junction bases outside the gene matches: 7. The CDR3 has 16 residues. Germline lookup yields CDR1 SGDLS and CDR2 YYNGEE. The DNA for the CDR3 is TGTGCCAGCAGCGTGGGACAGGCCTTGCTCACAGATACGCAGTATTTT. It codes for CASSVGQALLTDTQYF.

The CDR3 reads CASSSLAGSGDTQYF. For the CDR3, the DNA is TGTGCCAGCAGCTCCCTAGCGGGGTCGGGAGATACGCAGTATTTT. The chain combines TRBV7-2 with TRBJ2-3; 9 bases agree with TRBD2. CDR1 and CDR2 (germline): SGHTA, FQGNSA. V shed 4 bases, J shed 5 bases, and the junction held 7 bases outside the gene matches. This CDR3 has 15 amino acids. Based on the CDR3 plus reference TRBV7-2 and TRBJ2-3, the full variable domain is GAGVSQSPSNKVTEKGKDVELRCDPISGHTALYWYRQSLGQGLEFLIYFQGNSAPDKSGLPSDRFSAERTGGSVSTLTIQRTQQEDSAVYLCASSSLAGSGDTQYFGPGTRLTVL.